Shown below are 24 T cell receptor beta chains from a single sample sequenced in a study of cytomegalovirus exposure and HLA in healthy donors. Libraries were prepared by immunoSEQ multiplex PCR; TCRdb keeps only in-frame clonotypes and omits some of them. The sample carries over 85,000 clones, almost 85% recorded once. The sequenced sample was PBMCs. These receptors originate from a woman aged 18-29 years in good health and CMV-seropositive.

This chain uses TRBV4-1 with TRBJ1-4; the D gene is possibly TRBD1 (5 bases). The V and J ends lost 5 bases and 5 bases respectively, with 15 bases between them. CDR3 size: 15 residues. CDR1 is MGHRA, CDR2 YSYEKL, per germline. The CDR3 spells CASSTRVAGNEKLFF. The CDR3 DNA reads TGCGCCAGCAGCACCAGGGTGGCGGGGAATGAAAAACTGTTTTTT.

This clone was observed once. The V and J genes are TRBV5-6 and TRBJ1-5, with 9 bases lining up with TRBD1. Trimming removed 4 bases from V and 2 bases from J; junction bases left unmatched: 4. The germline gives CDR1 SGHDT, CDR2 YYEEEE. The CDR3 is made up of 15 amino acids. CDR3 sequence: CASSLGTGRNQPQHF. CDR3 DNA: TGTGCCAGCAGCCTGGGGACAGGGCGCAATCAGCCCCAGCATTTT.

V is TRBV6-5 and J is TRBJ2-7; D remains unclear. The length of the CDR3 is 14 residues. CDR1 MNHEY and CDR2 SVGAGI come from the germline V gene. Deletions cut 0 bases from V and 5 bases from J, with 11 bases between. As DNA, the CDR3 is TGTGCCAGCAGTTACTCGCGGCAGCCCGACGAGCAGTACTTC. It specifies CASSYSRQPDEQYF.

The chain carries TRBV5-1 and TRBJ2-7; D unresolved. The ends were cut back, 5 bases at V and 1 base at J, with 13 bases in the middle. Germline CDR1 and CDR2: SGHRS and YFSETQ. The CDR3 has 14 amino acids. In nucleotides, the CDR3 is TGCGCCAGCAGAGATCTAGACGGATCCTACGAGCAGTACTTC. Protein sequence: CASRDLDGSYEQYF.

This chain joins TRBV7-6 and TRBJ1-5; no firm D call. V was trimmed by 0 bases and J by 6 bases, leaving 21 bases between them. The CDR3 consists of 18 residues. Germline CDR1 is SGHVS and CDR2 is FNYEAQ. Written as DNA, the CDR3 is TGTGCCAGCAGCTTAGCAAGCCTTAATCAGGTCAACCTTCAGCCCCAGCATTTT. It specifies CASSLASLNQVNLQPQHF.

The chain carries TRBV2 and TRBJ2-7, with D tentatively TRBD1 (6 bases). CDR3 length: 14 amino acids. The V end was cut by 6 bases, the J end by 3 bases, with 15 bases between. Germline V CDR1 and CDR2: SNHLY, FYNNEI. The CDR3, as DNA: TGTGCCAGCAGCATCCGGGACACGGTCTACGAGCAGTACTTC. Residues: CASSIRDTVYEQYF.

The chain carries TRBV7-2 and TRBJ2-1; 8 bases are a match to TRBD1. The junction had 5 bases not matched to a gene; V was cut back by 4 bases and J by 0 bases. The germline V gene has CDR1 SGHTA and CDR2 FQGNSA. This CDR3 contains 16 residues. CDR3 amino acids: CASSWGQVASYNEQFF. The CDR3 DNA is TGTGCCAGCAGCTGGGGACAGGTGGCCTCCTACAATGAGCAGTTCTTC.

The V gene is TRBV27, the J gene TRBJ2-7, with D maybe TRBD2 (5 bases). The CDR3 has 12 amino acids. The V end was cut by 6 bases, the J end by 4 bases, with 10 bases between. Germline V gives CDR1 MNHEY, CDR2 SMNVEV (reference sequence). The CDR3 bases are TGTGCCAGCAGGGGGTCGGGGTACGAGCAGTACTTC. This sequence encodes CASRGSGYEQYF.

The rearrangement links TRBV7-9 to TRBJ2-3; TRBD1 is a possible D gene (6 bases). Trimming pared 2 bases from V and 8 bases from J, leaving 11 bases between. The CDR3 runs to 13 residues. CDR1 is SEHNR, CDR2 FQNEAQ, per germline (reference sequence). The chain's CDR3 is CASSLQGTGTQYF. CDR3 coding DNA: TGTGCCAGCAGCTTACAGGGGACGGGTACGCAGTATTTT. The whole variable domain, filled in from reference TRBV7-9 and TRBJ2-3, reads DTGVSQNPRHKITKRGQNVTFRCDPISEHNRLYWYRQTLGQGPEFLTYFQNEAQLEKSRLLSDRFSAERPKGSFSTLEIQRTEQGDSAMYLCASSLQGTGTQYFGPGTRLTVL.

The gene calls are TRBV7-8 and TRBJ2-3; D might be TRBD1 (6 bases). The CDR3 contains 16 residues. V lost 2 bases and J lost 10, with 22 bases in between. From germline, CDR1 is SGHVS and CDR2 FQNEAQ. This CDR3 is CASSLRAGDLARAQYF. In DNA form, the CDR3 reads TGTGCCAGCAGCTTACGGGCAGGGGACCTTGCAAGGGCGCAGTATTTT.

The chain carries TRBV9 and TRBJ2-5, with a tentative D call TRBD2 (6 bases). The V gene's germline CDR1 is SGDLS and CDR2 YYNGEE. V lost 5 bases, J lost 5 bases, and 16 bases lay in between. The CDR3 runs to 14 residues. The DNA for the CDR3 is TGTGCCAGCAGTGTAACGGGGGTAGGGGAGACCCAGTACTTC. Translated: CASSVTGVGETQYF. The full variable domain, completed using reference TRBV9 and TRBJ2-5, is DSGVTQTPKHLITATGQRVTLRCSPRSGDLSVYWYQQSLDQGLQFLIQYYNGEERAKGNILERFSAQQFPDLHSELNLSSLELGDSALYFCASSVTGVGETQYFGPGTRLLVL.

The genes are TRBV19 and TRBJ1-5; TRBD1 agrees at 7 bases. The V and J ends lost 6 bases and 3 bases, in that order; junction bases with no gene match: 5. The CDR3 sequence is 14 residues long. Per germline, CDR1 LNHDA and CDR2 SQIVND (reference sequence). The CDR3 region is CASRGTAFNQPQHF. For the CDR3, the DNA is TGTGCCAGTAGGGGGACAGCCTTCAATCAGCCCCAGCATTTT. The full variable domain, with the rest looked up from reference TRBV19 and TRBJ1-5, is DGGITQSPKYLFRKEGQNVTLSCEQNLNHDAMYWYRQDPGQGLRLIYYSQIVNDFQKGDIAEGYSVSREKKESFPLTVTSAQKNPTAFYLCASRGTAFNQPQHFGDGTRLSIL.

The genes are TRBV14 and TRBJ2-7; D uncertain. The germline V gene has CDR1 SGHDN and CDR2 FVKESK. V dropped 5 bases and J dropped 4 bases, with 3 bases sitting between them. CDR3 length equals 10 residues. CDR3 nucleotides: TGTGCCAGCAGCTTATACGAGCAGTACTTC. Its translation: CASSLYEQYF.

This chain uses TRBV6-6 with TRBJ1-1; D is possibly TRBD1 (5 bases). CDR1 and CDR2 (germline): MNHNY, SVGAGI (reference sequence). Trimming took 7 bases from V and 6 from J, leaving 18 bases between them. CDR3 length: 14 residues. The CDR3 nucleotides are TGTGCCAGCAAATTACAGGAGGGAGGTGCTGAAGCTTTCTTT. Amino acids: CASKLQEGGAEAFF.

This chain connects TRBV7-2 to TRBJ2-5; 7 bases fit TRBD2. This CDR3 comprises 14 residues. CDR1 and CDR2 from the germline V gene are SGHTA and FQGNSA. V gave up 0 bases and J gave up 5 bases; unmatched junction bases: 3. The CDR3 is CASSLALATETQYF. The CDR3, as DNA: TGTGCCAGCAGCTTAGCACTAGCGACTGAGACCCAGTACTTC.

This clone was observed a single time. The V gene is TRBV12-2, the J gene TRBJ2-5; the table assigns TRBD1, which was not confirmed against the DNA. TRBV12-2 has pseudogene status. The CDR3 totals 16 residues. The CDR3 bases are TGTGCAAGTCGCTTAGACTCAGGGGGTAGACAAGAGACCCAGTACTTC. Translating gives CASRLDSGGRQETQYF.

CDR3 amino acids: CASSYGQFSEAFF. As DNA, the CDR3 is TGTGCCAGCAGTTACGGACAGTTTTCTGAAGCTTTCTTT. J is TRBJ1-1 and V is TRBV6-5; possible D gene TRBD1, 6 bases. CDR3 size: 13 residues. Germline V lookup: CDR1 MNHEY, CDR2 SVGAGI. With 2 bases removed from V and 6 bases from J, the gap between germline ends came to 10 bases.

This sequence joins TRBV7-6 and TRBJ2-5; D gene unclear. V lost 7 bases and J 0 bases, leaving 3 bases between the germline ends. Per germline, CDR1 SGHVS and CDR2 FNYEAQ. The CDR3 loop spans 11 amino acids. The CDR3 DNA is TGTGCCAGCACCTACCAAGAGACCCAGTACTTC. This codes for CASTYQETQYF.

This clone is a singleton in its sample. In DNA, the CDR3 is TGCGCCAGCAGCAGGGACGGGGGGCGTACTAGCACAGATACGCAGTATTTT. Amino acids: CASSRDGGRTSTDTQYF. J is TRBJ2-3 and V is TRBV5-1; the D gene is possibly TRBD2 (7 bases). The germline CDR1 and CDR2 sequences are SGHRS and YFSETQ. The CDR3 consists of 17 residues. The ends were cut back, 4 bases at V and 0 bases at J, with 18 bases in the middle.

The genes are TRBV5-8 and TRBJ2-3, with D tentatively TRBD2 (7 bases). The CDR3 extends over 15 amino acids. Germline assignment: CDR1 SGHTS and CDR2 YDEGEE. Deletions cut 4 bases from V and 5 bases from J, with 17 bases between. The CDR3 bases are TGTGCCAGCAGCCAAAGGGGGGGCCATGTAGATACGCAGTATTTT. It translates to CASSQRGGHVDTQYF.

The V call is TRBV5-1, the J call TRBJ2-7; tentatively, D is TRBD1 (6 bases). Trimming removed 0 bases at V and 3 bases at J, with 22 bases between. This CDR3 region has 18 residues. The germline gives CDR1 SGHRS, CDR2 YFSETQ. The CDR3 DNA reads TGCGCCAGCAGCTTGGCCTTCGCGACAGGAGATAGATACTACGAGCAGTACTTC. Protein product: CASSLAFATGDRYYEQYF.

V usage is TRBV29-1 and J usage is TRBJ2-3; 8 nucleotides align to TRBD2. The germline V gene has CDR1 SQVTM and CDR2 ANQGSEA. V shed 6 bases, J shed 2 bases, and the junction held 13 bases outside the gene matches. This CDR3 is built from 16 residues. This chain's CDR3 is CSVGFGAGGYTDTQYF. As DNA, the CDR3 is TGCAGCGTCGGTTTTGGGGCGGGGGGATACACAGATACGCAGTATTTT.

This clone was picked up a small number of times. The CDR3 protein is CASSFTGGAYEQYF. The CDR3 coding sequence is TGTGCCAGCAGCTTTACAGGGGGCGCCTACGAGCAGTACTTC. The V gene is TRBV11-1, the J gene TRBJ2-7; 9 bases are shared with TRBD1. The V and J ends lost 3 bases and 2 bases, in that order; junction bases with no gene match: 2. Germline V CDR1 and CDR2: SGHAT, FQDESV (reference sequence). CDR3 size: 14 residues.

The chain couples TRBV11-2 to TRBJ2-7; 7 bases agree with TRBD1. The CDR3 sequence is 14 residues long. Trimming at V came to 5 bases and at J to 2 bases, leaving 6 bases not matched to a gene. CDR1 is SGHAT, CDR2 FQNNGV, per germline. Here the CDR3 DNA reads TGTGCCAGCAGCCACGGGACAGAAGCCTACGAGCAGTACTTC. Translating it yields CASSHGTEAYEQYF.